This T cell receptor beta chain emerged from a study of blood T cells in healthy people across ages. A second PCR of 7 to 11 cycles used a sample-barcoded 5' primer and a J-beta primer mix. TCRdb independently ran MiXCR on the 5' RACE reads; one entry per CDR3 protein. The sample consists of roughly 550,000 distinct CDR3 sequences, approximately 25% of them appearing once. Germline values: CDR1 SGHTA, CDR2 FQGNSA. The trim removed 1 base at V and 9 bases at J, leaving 5 bases unmatched. The CDR3 runs to 14 residues. The sample was also reused in another study, on T cells of mothers and their children.

This receptor was obtained from a boy aged 5-17 years in good health. The chain joins TRBV7-2 to TRBJ2-1; 8 bases line up with TRBD1. Sequencing was performed on blood. Here the CDR3 reads CASSLGRGQGEQFF. CDR3 bases: TGTGCCAGCAGCTTAGGCAGGGGGCAGGGTGAGCAGTTCTTC.